This TCR beta chain was documented in a study of T-cell reconstitution after alpha-beta-depleted transplantation in children. Study-wide results and caveats: The origin of high day-60 TCRbeta diversity in some patients lay in surviving recipient T cells and thymic progenitors. Newly generated T cells supplied most T-cell counts and diversity one year post-transplant.

TCRbeta library preparation incorporated unique molecular identifiers. TCRdb reprocessed the PCR reads via MiXCR and lists one record per CDR3 protein. The table shows approximately 980,000 distinct CDR3 sequences, with roughly 29% occurring only once. This clonotype was detected a few times. The antigen remains unidentified. This CDR3 contains 14 residues. Germline V gives CDR1 DFQATT, CDR2 SNEGSKA (reference sequence). V lost 0 bases and J lost 5, with 11 bases in between. This chain links TRBV20-1 with TRBJ2-1; D is perhaps TRBD2 (5 bases). The specimen was PBMCs, mostly from graft donor cells, collected 360 days after TCRalphabeta/CD19-depleted stem cell transplant. The receptor was derived from a boy under three years old who had a stem cell transplant for SCID, so the T cells may come from the graft donor. In DNA form, the CDR3 reads TGCAGTGCTAGAGATATCGGGGTTGACAATGAGCAGTTCTTC. Its translation is CSARDIGVDNEQFF.